The 26 T cell receptor beta chains reported below all come from one sample, sequenced in a study of CD8 T cells in Susac syndrome. When the RNA was reverse transcribed, random hexamers were used with an input of roughly 0.5 to 1 ug. A single record per CDR3 protein comes from TCRdb applying MiXCR to the immunoSEQ multiplex PCR reads. The table shows over 150,000 distinct CDR3 sequences, with over 85% occurring only once. Sequenced sample: CD4+ T cells from PBMCs. These receptor sequences come from a human donor with multiple sclerosis.

The chain couples TRBV5-1 to TRBJ2-5; 9 bases are shared with TRBD2. Trimming cost V 4 bases and J 4 bases; bases outside gene matches: 5. This CDR3 contains 14 residues. Germline loops: CDR1 SGHRS, CDR2 YFSETQ. CDR3 amino acids: CASSLGLALETQYF. CDR3 DNA sequence: TGCGCCAGCAGCCTGGGACTAGCATTAGAGACCCAGTACTTC.

The rearrangement links TRBV20-1 to TRBJ2-1, with no clear D. The germline CDR1 and CDR2 sequences are DFQATT and SNEGSKA (reference sequence). The CDR3 contains 12 residues. V was clipped by 3 bases and J by 8 bases, with 11 bases between them. DNA for the CDR3: TGCAGTGCTAGGCACCTAGTTTATGAGCAGTTCTTC. This gives the protein CSARHLVYEQFF.

The chain combines TRBV9 with TRBJ2-1; 7 nucleotides match TRBD2. This CDR3 has 15 residues. The V gene end was trimmed by 1 base and the J gene end by 0 bases; junction bases not matched to a gene: 1. Germline loops: CDR1 SGDLS, CDR2 YYNGEE. As DNA, the CDR3 is TGTGCCAGCAGCGTAACTAGCGCCTCCTACAATGAGCAGTTCTTC. Translating gives CASSVTSASYNEQFF.

This clonotype was observed once. This chain links TRBV5-4 with TRBJ2-1, with D perhaps matching TRBD1 (6 bases). The V gene lost 2 bases and the J gene lost 8 bases, with 11 bases spanning the gap. The CDR3 is made up of 13 amino acids. Germline V gene sequence: CDR1 SGHNT, CDR2 YYREEE (reference sequence). The CDR3 region is CASSFTGKDEQFF. For the CDR3, the DNA is TGTGCCAGCAGCTTTACAGGGAAGGATGAGCAGTTCTTC.

The chain uses TRBV5-1 and TRBJ2-7; no reliable D call. This CDR3 spans 12 amino acids. V lost 4 bases to trimming and J lost 5 bases, with 10 bases between them. Per the germline V gene, CDR1 is SGHRS and CDR2 is YFSETQ. CDR3 DNA: TGCGCCAGCAGCCGTACTGAGGACGAGCAGTACTTC. Its protein product is CASSRTEDEQYF.

This chain joins TRBV20-1 and TRBJ2-3, with no clear D. V lost 0 bases and J 2 bases, leaving 3 bases between the germline ends. CDR1 DFQATT and CDR2 SNEGSKA come from the germline V gene (reference sequence). This CDR3 comprises 12 residues. Written as DNA, the CDR3 is TGCAGTGCTAGAGATAACACAGATACGCAGTATTTT. It codes for CSARDNTDTQYF.

The chain uses TRBV5-4 and TRBJ2-7; D is unclear. This CDR3 is built from 12 residues. Germline lookup yields CDR1 SGHNT and CDR2 YYREEE (reference sequence). Trimming removed 0 bases from V and 8 bases from J, with 9 bases in between. The DNA for the CDR3 is TGTGCCAGCAGCTTGGATGACACCCAGCAGTACTTC. This encodes CASSLDDTQQYF.

The rearrangement uses TRBV5-1 and TRBJ2-5; no reliable D call. Deletions cut 3 bases from V and 4 bases from J, with 10 bases between. The CDR3 has 13 amino acids. Germline CDR1 SGHRS, CDR2 YFSETQ. DNA of the CDR3: TGCGCCAGCAGCTCGGGCGGCCCAGAGACCCAGTACTTC. Protein product: CASSSGGPETQYF.

The V call is TRBV28, the J call TRBJ2-7; 14 bases match TRBD2. Germline trimming cut 6 bases from V and 6 bases from J; bases unmatched to any gene: 7. CDR1 MDHEN and CDR2 SYDVKM come from the germline V gene. There are 15 residues in the CDR3. The CDR3 region has the DNA TGTGCCAGCAGCGGTTTGGGACTAGCGGGGGTCGAGCAGTACTTC. It yields the protein CASSGLGLAGVEQYF.

V gene TRBV6-5 combines with J gene TRBJ1-2; D uncertain. CDR1 and CDR2 from the germline V gene are MNHEY and SVGAGI. The CDR3 loop spans 13 amino acids. The germline V and J ends were trimmed by 5 bases and 4 bases, with 11 bases remaining between them. CDR3 amino acids: CASSRTAVYGYTF. The CDR3 DNA sequence: TGTGCCAGCAGTAGGACTGCCGTCTATGGCTACACCTTC.

This chain connects TRBV10-3 to TRBJ2-7; TRBD2 aligns across 7 bases. The ends lost 10 bases at V and 6 bases at J; junction bases unmatched: 15. This CDR3 is 14 amino acids long. In germline, CDR1 is ENHRY, CDR2 SYGVKD. The CDR3 nucleotides read TGTGCCACCAAGTCTAGCGGAGGACCCAGCGAGCAGTACTTC. This translates into CATKSSGGPSEQYF.

The chain links TRBV30 to TRBJ2-2; TRBD1 matches at 9 bases. Germline V CDR1 and CDR2: GTSNPN, SVGIG (reference sequence). Germline trimming cut 4 bases from V and 5 bases from J; bases unmatched to any gene: 5. The CDR3 extends over 14 amino acids. In DNA, the CDR3 is TGTGCCTGGACTCGAGGACAGGGGACCGGGGAGCTGTTTTTT. Protein product: CAWTRGQGTGELFF.

The V gene is TRBV6-5, the J gene TRBJ1-1; D gene uncertain. CDR1 is MNHEY, CDR2 SVGAGI, per germline. This CDR3 spans 13 amino acids. Trimming pared 3 bases from V and 1 base from J, leaving 6 bases between. The CDR3 DNA is TGTGCCAGCAGTTATTGGCAGAACACTGAAGCTTTCTTT. The encoded protein is CASSYWQNTEAFF.

The V and J genes are TRBV6-2 or TRBV6-3 and TRBJ1-1; D is uncertain. This CDR3 is 12 amino acids long. CDR1 is MNHEY, CDR2 SVGEGT, per germline. The germline V and J ends were trimmed by 7 bases and 1 base, with 7 bases remaining between them. CDR3 DNA: TGTGCCAGCATCGGCGAGAACACTGAAGCTTTCTTT. Its translation: CASIGENTEAFF.

This chain uses TRBV18 with TRBJ1-1; D is possibly TRBD1 (6 bases). Germline V gene sequence: CDR1 KGHSH, CDR2 LQKENI. The CDR3 totals 14 residues. Between the trimmed V and J ends, which lost 0 bases and 1 base, there was a span of 6 bases. The CDR3 nucleotides read TGTGCCAGCTCACCACCGGGACAGAACACTGAAGCTTTCTTT. Amino acids: CASSPPGQNTEAFF.

The chain recombines TRBV15 with TRBJ1-3; D uncertain. V lost 0 bases to trimming and J lost 3 bases, with 0 bases between them. Germline-derived CDR1 and CDR2 are LNHNV and YYDKDF (reference sequence). This CDR3 contains 12 residues. CDR3 protein: CATSRDGNTIYF. The CDR3 coding sequence is TGTGCCACCAGCAGAGATGGAAACACCATATATTTT.

The rearrangement links TRBV6-2 or TRBV6-3 to TRBJ1-1, with TRBD1 identical over 8 bases. Trimming at V came to 4 bases and at J to 4 bases, leaving 2 bases not matched to a gene. The germline gives CDR1 MNHEY, CDR2 SVGEGT. This CDR3 comprises 13 residues. The CDR3 bases are TGTGCCAGCAGTTGGACAGGGCCCACTGAAGCTTTCTTT. Protein product: CASSWTGPTEAFF.

This chain links TRBV15 with TRBJ1-3; D remains ambiguous. Germline V lookup: CDR1 LNHNV, CDR2 YYDKDF (reference sequence). V gave up 0 bases and J gave up 2 bases, with 8 bases separating them. This CDR3 has 15 residues. The CDR3: CATSRDPGAGNTIYF. The CDR3 DNA reads TGTGCCACCAGCAGAGATCCGGGAGCTGGAAACACCATATATTTT.

The J gene is TRBJ1-6, the V gene TRBV6-5, with 7 bases matching TRBD1. V lost 0 bases to trimming and J lost 7 bases; unmatched junction nucleotides: 12. The germline CDR1 and CDR2 sequences are MNHEY and SVGAGI. This CDR3 is 18 amino acids long. CDR3 coding DNA: TGTGCCAGCAGTTACTCGAGGGTAGGGGACAGTGACAATTCACCCCTCCACTTT. Translating gives CASSYSRVGDSDNSPLHF.

The chain couples TRBV12-3 or TRBV12-4 to TRBJ2-7; TRBD2 aligns across 7 bases. V shed 6 bases and J 6 bases; nucleotides not matched to a gene: 8. CDR3 length: 13 amino acids. This chain's CDR3 is CASRRPGRGEQYF. CDR3 bases: TGTGCCAGCAGACGGCCGGGGAGGGGCGAGCAGTACTTC.

V and J are TRBV5-1 and TRBJ1-6; D may be TRBD1 (5 bases). The length of the CDR3 is 16 residues. V was cut by 1 base and J by 4 bases, with 12 bases left in between. Per germline, CDR1 SGHRS and CDR2 YFSETQ. The DNA for the CDR3 is TGCGCCAGCAGCTTGCTGGGACGGATTTATAATTCACCCCTCCACTTT. Translating it yields CASSLLGRIYNSPLHF.

This rearrangement joins TRBV6-2 or TRBV6-3 to TRBJ1-5, with a tentative D call TRBD1 (5 bases). Per germline, CDR1 MNHEY and CDR2 SVGEGT. CDR3 length: 16 amino acids. Trimming stripped 6 bases from V and 5 bases from J, with 20 bases between. The CDR3 here is CASSRGRGIFDQPQHF. In DNA form, the CDR3 reads TGTGCCAGCAGCCGTGGACGGGGGATTTTTGATCAGCCCCAGCATTTT.

The V and J genes are TRBV5-4 and TRBJ1-2, with 8 bases that match TRBD1. The germline CDR1 and CDR2 sequences are SGHNT and YYREEE (reference sequence). The trim removed 4 bases at V and 3 bases at J, leaving 8 bases unmatched. The CDR3 loop spans 15 amino acids. The DNA of the CDR3 is TGTGCCAGCAGCCGAAGCGGGACAGGAGACTATGGCTACACCTTC. It is translated as CASSRSGTGDYGYTF.

The chain joins TRBV7-2 to TRBJ2-7, with D possibly being TRBD2 (5 bases). V lost 5 bases and J 5 bases, leaving 10 bases between the germline ends. Per germline, CDR1 SGHTA and CDR2 FQGNSA. The CDR3 runs to 12 residues. The CDR3 reads CASSPPSHEQYF. The CDR3 DNA reads TGTGCCAGCAGCCCCCCTAGCCACGAGCAGTACTTC.

The chain links TRBV20-1 to TRBJ2-3; no clear D. This CDR3 spans 12 amino acids. Germline V gene lookup returns CDR1 DFQATT and CDR2 SNEGSKA (reference sequence). Here the CDR3 DNA reads TGCCAACTCCGACGCAGCGCAGATACGCAGTATTTT. Encoded protein: CQLRRSADTQYF.

The V gene is TRBV4-1, the J gene TRBJ1-3, with a possible D match to TRBD1 (5 bases). Germline V gene lookup returns CDR1 MGHRA and CDR2 YSYEKL. There are 18 residues in the CDR3. V lost 1 base to trimming and J lost 0 bases, with 16 bases between them. The CDR3 protein is CASSQGGRGRNSGNTIYF. The CDR3 coding sequence is TGCGCCAGCAGCCAAGGTGGGAGGGGAAGGAACTCTGGAAACACCATATATTTT.